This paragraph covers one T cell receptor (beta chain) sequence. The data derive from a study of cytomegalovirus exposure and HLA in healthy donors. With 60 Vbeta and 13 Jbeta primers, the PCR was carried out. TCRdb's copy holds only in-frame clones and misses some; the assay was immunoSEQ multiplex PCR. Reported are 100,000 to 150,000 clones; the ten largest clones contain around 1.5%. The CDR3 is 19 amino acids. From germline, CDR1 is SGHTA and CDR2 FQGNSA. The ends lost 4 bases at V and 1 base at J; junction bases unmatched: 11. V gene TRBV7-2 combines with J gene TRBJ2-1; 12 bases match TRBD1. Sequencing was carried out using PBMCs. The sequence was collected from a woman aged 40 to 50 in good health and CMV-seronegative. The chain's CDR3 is CASSSGTGGSVRSYNEQFF. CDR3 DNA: TGTGCCAGCAGCTCCGGGACAGGGGGCTCCGTGAGGTCCTACAATGAGCAGTTCTTC.